Below are 5 T cell receptor beta chains sequenced from a single sample in a study of blood T cell repertoires in COVID-19. Here immunoSEQ multiplex PCR was the method, and the copy in TCRdb shows in-frame clones only, minus some. The sample consists of just under 350,000 clones, about 86% of them appearing once. Sequencing used peripheral blood. The source of these receptors is a young man with active or convalescent COVID-19.

The V and J genes are TRBV9 and TRBJ2-3, with D perhaps TRBD1 (6 bases). The CDR3 loop spans 17 amino acids. Trimming pared 4 bases from V and 0 bases from J, leaving 18 bases between. Germline CDR1 and CDR2: SGDLS and YYNGEE. The CDR3 here is CASSPPWDTPSTDTQYF. The DNA of the CDR3 is TGTGCCAGCAGCCCACCCTGGGACACCCCTAGCACAGATACGCAGTATTTT.

The chain recombines TRBV5-6 with TRBJ1-3; possibly TRBD1 for D (5 bases). Germline V gene lookup returns CDR1 SGHDT and CDR2 YYEEEE. The V end was cut by 0 bases, the J end by 1 base, with 17 bases between. This CDR3 comprises 18 residues. CDR3 region: CASSLGVLRTRSGNTIYF. Here the CDR3 DNA reads TGTGCCAGCAGCTTGGGGGTTCTCCGGACAAGATCTGGAAACACCATATATTTT.

This sequence joins TRBV14 and TRBJ2-1; D is uncertain. The germline CDR1 and CDR2 sequences are SGHDN and FVKESK. The CDR3 spans 14 residues. V was pared by 5 bases and J by 0 bases, with 8 bases between. DNA for the CDR3: TGTGCCAGCAGCACCTCTAGCTCCTACAATGAGCAGTTCTTC. Translation gives CASSTSSSYNEQFF.

V gene TRBV5-8 combines with J gene TRBJ2-3; TRBD1 might be the D (6 bases). Trimming pared 10 bases from V and 6 bases from J, leaving 18 bases between. Looked up from germline, CDR1 is SGHTS and CDR2 is YDEGEE. This CDR3 is 13 amino acids long. The CDR3 DNA reads as TGTGCCTCCTCAAAGAGGGGGTTGGATACGCAGTATTTT. Its translation is CASSKRGLDTQYF. The full variable domain, in which reference TRBV5-8 and TRBJ2-3 provide the parts outside the CDR3, is EAGVTQSPTHLIKTRGQQATLRCSPISGHTSVYWYQQALGLGLQFLLWYDEGEERNRGNFPPRFSGRQFPNYSSELNVNALELEDSALYLCASSKRGLDTQYFGPGTRLTVL.

This clone was seen just once. The V and J genes are TRBV30 and TRBJ2-3; perhaps TRBD1 as D (6 bases). This CDR3 comprises 14 residues. With 6 bases removed from V and 6 bases from J, the gap between germline ends came to 19 bases. The germline V gene encodes CDR1 GTSNPN and CDR2 SVGIG (reference sequence). Here the CDR3 DNA reads TGTGCCTGCTCGGGACATTCCGTCCGGGATACGCAGTATTTT. It codes for CACSGHSVRDTQYF.